This T cell receptor (beta chain) was profiled in a study of T cells of healthy individuals. This clonotype has at least ten counts. Each CDR3 protein gets one entry after TCRdb re-called the 5' RACE reads with MiXCR. The table has over 95,000 distinct CDR3 sequences, 15% to 20% seen once; the top ten hold 6.2%. The source of this sequence is a human donor in good health.

The CDR3 is CASTKQGSNSPLHF. The CDR3 coding sequence is TGTGCCAGCACCAAACAGGGCTCTAATTCACCCCTCCACTTT. The chain employs TRBV6-6 and TRBJ1-6; the D gene is possibly TRBD1 (6 bases). The length of the CDR3 is 14 residues. Trimming pared 7 bases from V and 6 bases from J, leaving 13 bases between. Per the germline V gene, CDR1 is MNHNY and CDR2 is SVGAGI (reference sequence).